A single sample is the source of the 16 T cell receptor beta chains below, sequenced in a study of blood T cell repertoires in COVID-19. Generated by immunoSEQ multiplex PCR, the TCRdb table keeps only in-frame clones and is missing some. The sample has around 460,000 clones; around 90% are singletons. The sequenced material came from peripheral blood. These receptors all come from a man between 18 and 35 years old with COVID-19, enrolled during active disease.

V gene TRBV19 combines with J gene TRBJ2-7, with D perhaps TRBD1 (6 bases). Per the germline V gene, CDR1 is LNHDA and CDR2 is SQIVND (reference sequence). This CDR3 has 14 residues. V lost 5 bases and J lost 2, with 13 bases in between. This CDR3 is CASSYGTSTYEQYF. CDR3 bases: TGTGCCAGTAGTTATGGGACAAGTACCTACGAGCAGTACTTC.

This clone was seen repeatedly, ten times or more. The chain couples TRBV5-6 to TRBJ2-5; 8 nucleotides match TRBD1. V was clipped by 3 bases and J by 6 bases; unmatched bases: 10. Germline CDR1 and CDR2: SGHDT and YYEEEE. This CDR3 spans 15 amino acids. In nucleotides, the CDR3 is TGTGCCAGCAGCTCCGACAGGGGTCCTCGCCAGACCCAGTACTTC. Protein sequence: CASSSDRGPRQTQYF. The variable domain in full, completed from reference TRBV5-6 and TRBJ2-5, reads DAGVTQSPTHLIKTRGQQVTLRCSPKSGHDTVSWYQQALGQGPQFIFQYYEEEERQRGNFPDRFSGHQFPNYSSELNVNALLLGDSALYLCASSSDRGPRQTQYFGPGTRLLVL.

This sequence joins TRBV24-1 and TRBJ1-1; TRBD1 is a possible D gene (6 bases). Germline loops: CDR1 KGHDR, CDR2 SFDVKD. V was pared by 7 bases and J by 0 bases, with 17 bases between. The CDR3 consists of 16 residues. CDR3: CATSLQGTYLNTEAFF. CDR3 DNA sequence: TGTGCCACCAGCCTGCAGGGGACCTACCTGAACACTGAAGCTTTCTTT.

The J gene is TRBJ2-2, the V gene TRBV4-1; 8 nucleotides line up with TRBD1. With 0 bases clipped from V and 5 bases from J, the junction kept 8 bases outside the gene matches. The CDR3 spans 17 residues. Germline values: CDR1 MGHRA, CDR2 YSYEKL. The CDR3 DNA is TGCGCCAGCAGCCAAGATAGGGGACAGGCTTATACCGGGGAGCTGTTTTTT. Encoded protein: CASSQDRGQAYTGELFF.

V is TRBV2 and J is TRBJ2-5; 12 positions agree with TRBD2. With 2 bases clipped from V and 2 bases from J, the junction kept 6 bases outside the gene matches. Germline-derived CDR1 and CDR2 are SNHLY and FYNNEI. This CDR3 has 17 residues. As DNA, the CDR3 is TGTGCCAGCAGTGAACGGCTAGCGGGAGGGGCGCAAGAGACCCAGTACTTC. Amino acids: CASSERLAGGAQETQYF.

V is TRBV7-9 and J is TRBJ2-2; D possibly corresponds to TRBD1 (5 bases). This CDR3 has 13 amino acids. Trimming took 1 base from V and 7 from J, leaving 7 bases between them. The germline V gene has CDR1 SEHNR and CDR2 FQNEAQ (reference sequence). CDR3 loop: CASSLGRGGELFF. CDR3 DNA sequence: TGTGCCAGCAGCTTAGGTAGGGGCGGGGAGCTGTTTTTT.

The chain uses TRBV7-9 and TRBJ2-3, with 9 positions matching TRBD1. CDR1 is SEHNR and CDR2 is FQNEAQ in the germline V gene (reference sequence). CDR3 length equals 15 residues. The V segment lost 5 bases and the J segment 0 bases; nucleotides outside the gene matches: 3. CDR3 in DNA: TGTGCCAGCAGCGCAGGGACAGGGAGCACAGATACGCAGTATTTT. Translating it yields CASSAGTGSTDTQYF.

The chain combines TRBV7-2 with TRBJ1-5; TRBD1 agrees at 8 bases. Per germline, CDR1 SGHTA and CDR2 FQGNSA. V was pared by 1 base and J by 5 bases, with 4 bases of the junction left unmatched. The CDR3 contains 15 residues. In DNA form, the CDR3 reads TGTGCCAGCAGCTTAGGAGGGACAGGTTATCAGCCCCAGCATTTT. Its protein is CASSLGGTGYQPQHF.

J is TRBJ1-1 and V is TRBV7-6, with 7 bases matching TRBD1. The germline V gene has CDR1 SGHVS and CDR2 FNYEAQ. The V and J ends lost 5 bases and 5 bases, in that order; junction bases with no gene match: 11. The CDR3 contains 15 residues. This CDR3 reads CASSLTISTGTEAFF. CDR3 sequence (DNA): TGTGCCAGCAGCCTAACAATCTCGACAGGGACTGAAGCTTTCTTT.

The chain links TRBV5-4 to TRBJ2-7; 10 bases fit TRBD2. CDR1 and CDR2 (germline): SGHNT, YYREEE (reference sequence). With 4 bases clipped from V and 7 bases from J, the junction kept 8 bases outside the gene matches. The CDR3 is made up of 14 amino acids. The DNA of the CDR3 is TGTGCCAGCAGCGCTACCGGGACTAGCGTAGAGCAGTACTTC. It codes for CASSATGTSVEQYF. Variable domain in full (rest from reference TRBV5-4 and TRBJ2-7): ETGVTQSPTHLIKTRGQQVTLRCSSQSGHNTVSWYQQALGQGPQFIFQYYREEENGRGNFPPRFSGLQFPNYSSELNVNALELDDSALYLCASSATGTSVEQYFGPGTRLTVT.

This clone was detected only once. The J gene is TRBJ2-3, the V gene TRBV12-5; TRBD2 aligns across 11 bases. CDR1 LGHNT and CDR2 FRNRAP come from the germline V gene. V was pared by 2 bases and J by 5 bases, with 9 bases of the junction left unmatched. CDR3 size: 17 residues. The CDR3 reads CASGLPTVAGGQDTQYF. The DNA for the CDR3 is TGTGCTAGTGGTTTGCCAACCGTAGCGGGGGGGCAAGATACGCAGTATTTT.

In its sample, this clone was seen many times. The chain combines TRBV6-1 with TRBJ1-5, with TRBD1 matching over 7 bases. CDR1 is MNHNS and CDR2 is SASEGT in the germline V gene. The CDR3 length is 15 residues. V was pared by 3 bases and J by 4 bases, with 6 bases of the junction left unmatched. The CDR3 spells CASSDRGQPNQPQHF. The CDR3 DNA reads TGTGCCAGCAGTGATAGGGGACAGCCAAATCAGCCCCAGCATTTT.

The chain is built from TRBV7-8 and TRBJ2-5; 13 bases align to TRBD2. Germline V gene data show CDR1 as SGHVS and CDR2 as FQNEAQ. CDR3 size: 20 residues. The trim removed 4 bases at V and 1 base at J, leaving 15 bases unmatched. CDR3 coding DNA: TGTGCCAGCAGCTCAACAACCTGGACTAGCGGGGGCGGGCCCCAAGAGACCCAGTACTTC. Amino acid sequence: CASSSTTWTSGGGPQETQYF.

The chain uses TRBV10-3 and TRBJ2-3, with TRBD2 identical over 11 bases. Trimming took 7 bases from V and 6 from J; bases not matched to a gene: 3. The germline V gene encodes CDR1 ENHRY and CDR2 SYGVKD. The CDR3 is made up of 13 amino acids. The CDR3: CAITTSGGDTQYF. The CDR3 region has the DNA TGTGCCATCACAACTAGCGGGGGTGATACGCAGTATTTT.

CDR3 loop: CASSKDGTGRFGGANVLTF. DNA of the CDR3: TGTGCCAGCAGCAAAGACGGGACAGGGAGATTCGGAGGGGCCAACGTCCTGACTTTC. The chain employs TRBV21-1 and TRBJ2-6; TRBD1, as called in the table, went unchecked against the DNA. TRBV21-1 is listed as a pseudogene. CDR3 length: 19 residues.

This chain connects TRBV5-4 to TRBJ2-1; the D is unclear. The CDR3 extends over 12 amino acids. Trimming shortened V by 3 bases and J by 5 bases, and 6 bases separated the two germline ends. Germline CDR1 and CDR2: SGHNT and YYREEE (reference sequence). The CDR3 here is CASSSPDNEQFF. The CDR3 region has the DNA TGTGCCAGCAGCTCCCCCGACAATGAGCAGTTCTTC.